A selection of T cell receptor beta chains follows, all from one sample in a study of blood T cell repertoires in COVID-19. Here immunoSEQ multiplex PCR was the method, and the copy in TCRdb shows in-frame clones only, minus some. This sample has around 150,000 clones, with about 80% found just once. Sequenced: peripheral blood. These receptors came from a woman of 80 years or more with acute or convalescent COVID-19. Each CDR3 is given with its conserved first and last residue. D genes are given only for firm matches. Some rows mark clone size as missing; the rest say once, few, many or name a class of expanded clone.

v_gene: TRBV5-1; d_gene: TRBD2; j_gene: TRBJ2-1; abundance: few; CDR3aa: CASSLSGAYNEQFF; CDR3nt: TGCGCCAGCAGCTTAAGCGGGGCCTACAATGAGCAGTTCTTC
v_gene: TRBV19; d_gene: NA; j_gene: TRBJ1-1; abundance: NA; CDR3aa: CASSIGLGNTEAFF; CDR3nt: TGTGCCAGTAGTATAGGCCTCGGGAACACTGAAGCTTTCTTT
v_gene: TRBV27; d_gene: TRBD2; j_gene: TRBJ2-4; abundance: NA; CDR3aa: CASSPGLAGNIQYF; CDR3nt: TGTGCCAGCAGTCCGGGACTAGCGGGAAACATTCAGTACTTC
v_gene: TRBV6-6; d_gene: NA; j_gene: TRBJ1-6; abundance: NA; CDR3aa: CASSQRDNSPLHF; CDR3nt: TGTGCCAGCAGCCAGCGGGACAACTCACCCCTCCACTTT
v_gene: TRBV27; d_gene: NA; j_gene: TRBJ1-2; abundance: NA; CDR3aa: CASSSGSFTYGYTF; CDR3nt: TGTGCCAGCAGTTCGGGGTCGTTCACCTATGGCTACACCTTC
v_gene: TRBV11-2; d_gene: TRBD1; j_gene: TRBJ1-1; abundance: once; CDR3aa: CASSLRIGGTGGITEAFF; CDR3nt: TGTGCCAGCAGCTTAAGAATTGGGGGAACAGGGGGAATCACTGAAGCTTTCTTT
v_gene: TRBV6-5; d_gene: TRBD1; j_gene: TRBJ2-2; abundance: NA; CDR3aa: CASSYKGQGELFF; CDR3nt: TGTGCCAGCAGTTACAAGGGACAGGGGGAGCTGTTTTTT
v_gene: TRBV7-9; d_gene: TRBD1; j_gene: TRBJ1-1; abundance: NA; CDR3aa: CASSLGQGRGYEAFF; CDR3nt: TGTGCCAGCAGCTTGGGACAGGGCCGGGGTTATGAAGCTTTCTTT
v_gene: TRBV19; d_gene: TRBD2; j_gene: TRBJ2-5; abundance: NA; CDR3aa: CASGEIGREETQYF; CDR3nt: TGTGCCAGTGGGGAAATTGGGCGGGAGGAGACCCAGTACTTC
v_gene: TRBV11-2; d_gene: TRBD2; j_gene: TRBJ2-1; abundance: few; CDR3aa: CASSSPRTSGSSYNEQFF; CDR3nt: TGTGCCAGCAGCTCACCACGGACTAGCGGGAGCTCCTACAATGAGCAGTTCTTC
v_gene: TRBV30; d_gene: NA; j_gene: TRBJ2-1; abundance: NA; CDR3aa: CAWTDWGRQFF; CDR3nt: TGTGCCTGGACCGACTGGGGCCGGCAGTTCTTC
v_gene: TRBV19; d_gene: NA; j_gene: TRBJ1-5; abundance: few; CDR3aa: CASSIQVNQPQHF; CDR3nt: TGTGCCAGTAGCATACAGGTTAATCAGCCCCAGCATTTT
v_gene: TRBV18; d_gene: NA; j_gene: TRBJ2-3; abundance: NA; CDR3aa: CASSPGTLGTDTQYF; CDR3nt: TGTGCCAGCTCACCAGGGACTCTAGGCACAGATACGCAGTATTTT
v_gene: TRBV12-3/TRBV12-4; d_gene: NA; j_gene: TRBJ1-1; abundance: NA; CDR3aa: CASSPRNTEAFF; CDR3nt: TGTGCCAGCAGCCCTAGGAACACTGAAGCTTTCTTT
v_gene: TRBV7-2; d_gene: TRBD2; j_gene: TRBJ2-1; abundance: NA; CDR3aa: CASSQNREGEQFF; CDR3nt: TGTGCCAGCAGCCAAAATAGGGAGGGTGAGCAGTTCTTC
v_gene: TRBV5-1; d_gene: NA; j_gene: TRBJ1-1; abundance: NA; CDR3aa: CASAGDPTNTEAFF; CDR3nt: TGCGCCAGCGCGGGAGACCCAACGAACACTGAAGCTTTCTTT
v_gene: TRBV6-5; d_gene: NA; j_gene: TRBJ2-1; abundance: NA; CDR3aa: CASSYRDRGPIKQFF; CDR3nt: TGTGCCAGCAGTTATAGAGACCGTGGGCCAATTAAGCAGTTCTTC
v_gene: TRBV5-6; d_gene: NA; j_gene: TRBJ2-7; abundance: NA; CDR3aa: CASSFKTESYEQYF; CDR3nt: TGTGCCAGCAGCTTTAAGACAGAAAGCTACGAGCAGTACTTC
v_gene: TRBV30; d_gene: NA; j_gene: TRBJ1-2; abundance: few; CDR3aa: CAWRVWGLPNGYTF; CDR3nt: TGTGCCTGGAGGGTCTGGGGACTCCCTAATGGCTACACCTTC
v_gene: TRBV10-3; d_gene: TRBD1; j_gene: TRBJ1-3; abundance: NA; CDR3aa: CAITIGQGGNTIYF; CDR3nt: TGTGCCATCACTATAGGACAGGGTGGAAACACCATATATTTT
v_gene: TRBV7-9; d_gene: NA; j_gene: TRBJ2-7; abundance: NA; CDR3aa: CASSEGGSYEQYF; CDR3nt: TGTGCCAGCAGTGAGGGCGGCTCCTACGAGCAGTACTTC
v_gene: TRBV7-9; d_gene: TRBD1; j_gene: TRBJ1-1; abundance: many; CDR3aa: CASSTGQGPEAFF; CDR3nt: TGTGCCAGCAGCACAGGACAGGGCCCTGAAGCTTTCTTT
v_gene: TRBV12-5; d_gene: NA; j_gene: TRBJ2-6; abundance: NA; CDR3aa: CASGSSLGGALGANVLTF; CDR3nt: TGTGCTAGTGGTTCCTCTCTGGGTGGGGCTCTTGGGGCCAACGTCCTGACTTTC
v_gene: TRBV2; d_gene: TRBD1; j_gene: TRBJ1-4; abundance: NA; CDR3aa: CASSQSLADRGIATNEKLFF; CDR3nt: TGTGCCAGCAGTCAGTCCCTTGCCGACAGGGGGATTGCAACTAATGAAAAACTGTTTTTT
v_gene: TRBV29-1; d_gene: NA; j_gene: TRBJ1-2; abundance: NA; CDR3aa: CSVAQSNYGYTF; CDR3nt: TGCAGCGTTGCCCAGTCTAACTATGGCTACACCTTC
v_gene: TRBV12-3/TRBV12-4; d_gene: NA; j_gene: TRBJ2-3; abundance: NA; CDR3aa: CASSFPGTDTQYF; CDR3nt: TGTGCCAGCAGTTTTCCGGGCACAGATACGCAGTATTTT
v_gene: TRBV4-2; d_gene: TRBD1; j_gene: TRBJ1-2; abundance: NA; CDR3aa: CASSQDIGTGSYGYTF; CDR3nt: TGTGCCAGCAGCCAAGATATCGGGACAGGGAGCTATGGCTACACCTTC
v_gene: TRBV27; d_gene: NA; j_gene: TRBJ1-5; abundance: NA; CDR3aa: CASSPWTGNQPQHF; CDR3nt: TGTGCCAGCAGTCCATGGACAGGCAATCAGCCCCAGCATTTT
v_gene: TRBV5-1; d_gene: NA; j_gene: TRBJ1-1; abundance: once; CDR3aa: CASSLGPDRPNFPYTEAFF; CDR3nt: TGCGCCAGCAGCTTGGGGCCTGACAGGCCCAATTTTCCCTACACTGAAGCTTTCTTT
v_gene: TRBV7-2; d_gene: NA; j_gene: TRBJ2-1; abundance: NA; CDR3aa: CASSLTIVGRLAQFF; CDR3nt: TGTGCCAGCAGCTTGACCATCGTCGGTAGGCTAGCGCAGTTCTTC
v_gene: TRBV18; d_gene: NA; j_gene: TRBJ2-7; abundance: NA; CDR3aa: CASSPPEGSSYEQYF; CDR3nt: TGTGCCAGCTCACCTCCGGAAGGGAGCTCCTACGAGCAGTACTTC
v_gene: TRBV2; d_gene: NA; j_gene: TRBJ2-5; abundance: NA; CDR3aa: CASRINGQGQETQYF; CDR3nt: TGTGCCAGCAGGATCAATGGGCAGGGGCAAGAGACCCAGTACTTC
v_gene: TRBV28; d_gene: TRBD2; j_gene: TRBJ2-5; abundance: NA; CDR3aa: CASSLSGKKGETQYF; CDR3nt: TGTGCCAGCAGCCTCAGCGGGAAGAAGGGAGAGACCCAGTACTTC